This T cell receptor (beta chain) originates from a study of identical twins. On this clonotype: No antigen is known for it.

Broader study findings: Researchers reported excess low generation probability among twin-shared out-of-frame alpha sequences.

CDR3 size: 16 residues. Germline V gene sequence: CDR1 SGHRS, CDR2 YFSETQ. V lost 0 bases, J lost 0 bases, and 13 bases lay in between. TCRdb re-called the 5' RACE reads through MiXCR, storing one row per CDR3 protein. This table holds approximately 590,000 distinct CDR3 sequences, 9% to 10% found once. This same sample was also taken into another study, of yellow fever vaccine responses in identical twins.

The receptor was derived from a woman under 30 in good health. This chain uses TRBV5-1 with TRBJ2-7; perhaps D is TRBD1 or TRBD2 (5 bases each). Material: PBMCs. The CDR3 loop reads CASSLASSGHSYEQYF. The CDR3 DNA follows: TGCGCCAGCAGCTTGGCCTCGTCGGGGCACTCCTACGAGCAGTACTTC.